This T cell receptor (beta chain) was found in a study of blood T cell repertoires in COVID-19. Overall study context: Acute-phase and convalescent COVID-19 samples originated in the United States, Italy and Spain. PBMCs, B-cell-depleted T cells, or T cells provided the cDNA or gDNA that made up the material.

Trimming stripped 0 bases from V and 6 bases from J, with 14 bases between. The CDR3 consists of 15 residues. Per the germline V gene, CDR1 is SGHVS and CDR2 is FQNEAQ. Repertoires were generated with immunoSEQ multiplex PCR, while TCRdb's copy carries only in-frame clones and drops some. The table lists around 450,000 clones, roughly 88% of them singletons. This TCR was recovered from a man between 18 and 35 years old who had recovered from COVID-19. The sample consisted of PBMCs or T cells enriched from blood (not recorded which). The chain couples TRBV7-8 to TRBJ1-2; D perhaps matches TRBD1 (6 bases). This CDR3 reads CASSLAPGQGHGYTF. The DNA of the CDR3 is TGTGCCAGCAGCTTAGCCCCCGGGCAGGGGCATGGCTACACCTTC.